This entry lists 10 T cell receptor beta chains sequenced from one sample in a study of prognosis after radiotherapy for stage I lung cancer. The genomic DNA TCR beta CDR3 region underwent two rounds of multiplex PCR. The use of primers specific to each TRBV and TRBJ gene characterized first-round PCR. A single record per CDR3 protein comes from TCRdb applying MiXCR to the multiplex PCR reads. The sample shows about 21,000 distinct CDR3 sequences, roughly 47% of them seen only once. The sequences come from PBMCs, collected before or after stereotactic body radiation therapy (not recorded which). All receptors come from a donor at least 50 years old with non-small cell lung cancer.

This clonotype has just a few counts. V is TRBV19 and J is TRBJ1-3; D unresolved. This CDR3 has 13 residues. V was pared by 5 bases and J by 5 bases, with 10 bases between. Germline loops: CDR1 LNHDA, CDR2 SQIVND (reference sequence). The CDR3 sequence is CASSVFFRNTIYF. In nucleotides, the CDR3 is TGTGCCAGTAGTGTCTTCTTCAGAAACACCATATATTTT.

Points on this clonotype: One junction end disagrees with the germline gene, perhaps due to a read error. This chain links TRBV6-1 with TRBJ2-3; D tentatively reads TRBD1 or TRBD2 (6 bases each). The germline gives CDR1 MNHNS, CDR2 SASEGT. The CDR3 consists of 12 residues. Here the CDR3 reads CASSPQGGTQCF. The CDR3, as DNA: TGTGCCAGCAGCCCACAGGGAGGTACGCAGTGCTTT.

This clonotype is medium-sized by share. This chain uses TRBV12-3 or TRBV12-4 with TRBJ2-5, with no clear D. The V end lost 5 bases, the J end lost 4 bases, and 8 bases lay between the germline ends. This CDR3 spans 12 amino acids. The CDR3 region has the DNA TGTGCCAGCAGTGAACAAGGAGAGACCCAGTACTTC. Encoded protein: CASSEQGETQYF.

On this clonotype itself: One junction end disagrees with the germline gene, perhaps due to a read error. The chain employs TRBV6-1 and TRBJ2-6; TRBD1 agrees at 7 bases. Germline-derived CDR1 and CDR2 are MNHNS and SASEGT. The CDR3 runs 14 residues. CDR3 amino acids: CASSTGAGPNFLTF. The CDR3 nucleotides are TGTGCCAGCAGTACAGGGGCTGGGCCCAACTTCCTGACTTTC.

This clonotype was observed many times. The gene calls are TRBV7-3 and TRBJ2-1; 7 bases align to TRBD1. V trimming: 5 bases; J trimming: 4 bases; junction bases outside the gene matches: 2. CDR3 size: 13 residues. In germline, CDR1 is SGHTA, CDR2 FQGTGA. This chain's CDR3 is CASSVTGYNEQFF. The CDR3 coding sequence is TGTGCCAGCAGCGTGACAGGGTACAATGAGCAGTTCTTC.

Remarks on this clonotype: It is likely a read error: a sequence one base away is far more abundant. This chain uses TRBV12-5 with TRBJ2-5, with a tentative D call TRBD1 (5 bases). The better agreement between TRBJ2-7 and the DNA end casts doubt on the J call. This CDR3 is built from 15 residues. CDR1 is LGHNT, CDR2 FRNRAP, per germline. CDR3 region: CASGLPLTGSYEQYF. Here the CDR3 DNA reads TGTGCTAGTGGTTTGCCCCTAACAGGATCCTACGAGCAGTACTTC.

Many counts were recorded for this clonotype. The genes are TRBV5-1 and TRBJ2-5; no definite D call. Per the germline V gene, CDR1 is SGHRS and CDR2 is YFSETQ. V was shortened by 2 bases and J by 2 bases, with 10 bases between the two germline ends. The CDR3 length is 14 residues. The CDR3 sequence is CASSFEGHQETQYF. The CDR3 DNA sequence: TGCGCCAGCAGCTTCGAAGGGCATCAAGAGACCCAGTACTTC.

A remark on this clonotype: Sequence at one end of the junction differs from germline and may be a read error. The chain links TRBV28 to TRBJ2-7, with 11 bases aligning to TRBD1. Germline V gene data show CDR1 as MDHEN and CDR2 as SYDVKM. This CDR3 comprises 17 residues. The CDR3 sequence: CVSSTVSRDRGAYEQYF. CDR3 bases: TGTGTCAGCAGTACAGTTTCCCGGGACAGGGGGGCCTACGAGCAGTACTTC.

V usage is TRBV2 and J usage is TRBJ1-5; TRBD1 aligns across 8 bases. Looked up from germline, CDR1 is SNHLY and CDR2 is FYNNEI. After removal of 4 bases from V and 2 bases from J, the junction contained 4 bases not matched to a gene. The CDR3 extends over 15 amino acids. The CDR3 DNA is TGTGCCAGCAGTGGACAGGGGCCGGGCAATCAGCCCCAGCATTTT. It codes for CASSGQGPGNQPQHF.

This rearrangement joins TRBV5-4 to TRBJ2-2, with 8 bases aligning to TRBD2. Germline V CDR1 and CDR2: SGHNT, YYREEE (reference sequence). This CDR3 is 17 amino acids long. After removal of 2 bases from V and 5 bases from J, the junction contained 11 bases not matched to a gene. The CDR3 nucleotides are TGTGCCAGCAGCTTAGGACTAGCCCGTTTTACAACCGGGGAGCTGTTTTTT. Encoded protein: CASSLGLARFTTGELFF.